This T cell receptor beta chain was captured by sequencing in a study of shared clonotypes between healthy human individuals. CDR1 and CDR2 (germline): SQVTM, ANQGSEA. V shed 6 bases and J shed 4 bases, with 18 bases lying between them. The CDR3 consists of 14 residues. Clones were read by immunoSEQ multiplex PCR, and TCRdb kept only the in-frame ones, dropping some. The sample includes approximately 2.1 million clones, roughly 93% of them seen just once. The chain employs TRBV29-1 and TRBJ1-1; D ambiguous. Material: naive CD4+ T cells from PBMCs. Subset specified: CD45RA+ positively selected. The sequence came from a man younger than 35 in good health. Some clones in this sample may be carry-over from other donors' samples. For the CDR3, the DNA is TGCAGCGTCGCAGGTCAACGTATTAGCACTGAAGCTTTCTTT. Translating it yields CSVAGQRISTEAFF.